The entry that follows covers one T cell receptor beta chain sequence. This CDR3 region has 17 residues. The V and J ends lost 4 bases and 6 bases respectively, with 20 bases between them. CDR1 and CDR2 from the germline V gene are SGHRS and YFSETQ. In the original processing: Reference gene primer amplification gave estimated nucleated cell counts. The table came from immunoSEQ multiplex PCR; TCRdb's copy has only in-frame clones and leaves some out. V, J and clone size are taken as reported in that table, and D and trimming were inferred from the DNA itself. The sample contains under 200,000 clones, approximately 90% of which appear only once. This sample was included in a study of blood T cell repertoires in COVID-19. Study-level background: Both acute and convalescent COVID-19 samples were obtained from the United States, Italy and Spain. In each case, the material was cDNA or gDNA derived from T cells, B-cell-depleted T cells, or PBMCs.

This TCR was recovered from a man aged 50-59 years with acute or convalescent COVID-19. The sample comprised peripheral blood. This chain joins TRBV5-1 and TRBJ1-6; TRBD1 is a possible D gene (5 bases). CDR3 coding DNA: TGCGCCAGCAGCCTCCTGGGGTCAGGGATTAGTAATTCACCCCTCCACTTT. Protein: CASSLLGSGISNSPLHF.